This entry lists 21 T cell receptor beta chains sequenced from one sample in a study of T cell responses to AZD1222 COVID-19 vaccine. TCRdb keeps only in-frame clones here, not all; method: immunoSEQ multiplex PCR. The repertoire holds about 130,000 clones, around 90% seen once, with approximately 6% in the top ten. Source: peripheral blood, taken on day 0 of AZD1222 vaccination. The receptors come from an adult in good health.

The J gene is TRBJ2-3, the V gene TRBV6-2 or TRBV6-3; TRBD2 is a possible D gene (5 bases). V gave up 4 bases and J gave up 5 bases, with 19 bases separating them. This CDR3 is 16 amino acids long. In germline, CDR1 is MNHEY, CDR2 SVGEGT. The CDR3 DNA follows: TGTGCCAGCAGTTTGCATCCTCGGACCGAGGGAGATACGCAGTATTTT. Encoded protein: CASSLHPRTEGDTQYF.

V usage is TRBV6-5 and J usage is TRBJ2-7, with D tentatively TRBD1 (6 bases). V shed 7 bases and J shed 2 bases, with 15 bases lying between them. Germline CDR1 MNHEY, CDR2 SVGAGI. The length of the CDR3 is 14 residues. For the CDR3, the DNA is TGTGCCAGCAAAAAATATAACAGGGCCTACGAGCAGTACTTC. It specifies CASKKYNRAYEQYF.

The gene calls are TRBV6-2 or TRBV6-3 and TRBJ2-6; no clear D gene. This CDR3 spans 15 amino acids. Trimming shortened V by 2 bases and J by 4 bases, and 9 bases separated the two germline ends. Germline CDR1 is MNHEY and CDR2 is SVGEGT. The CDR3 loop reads CASSYEAAGANVLTF. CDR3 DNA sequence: TGTGCCAGCAGTTACGAGGCAGCCGGGGCCAACGTCCTGACTTTC.

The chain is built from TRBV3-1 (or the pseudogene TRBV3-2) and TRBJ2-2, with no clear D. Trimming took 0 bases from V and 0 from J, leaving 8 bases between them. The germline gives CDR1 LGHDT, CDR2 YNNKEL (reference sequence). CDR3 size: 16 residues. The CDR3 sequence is CASSQDFGPNTGELFF. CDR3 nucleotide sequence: TGTGCCAGCAGCCAAGATTTCGGCCCGAACACCGGGGAGCTGTTTTTT.

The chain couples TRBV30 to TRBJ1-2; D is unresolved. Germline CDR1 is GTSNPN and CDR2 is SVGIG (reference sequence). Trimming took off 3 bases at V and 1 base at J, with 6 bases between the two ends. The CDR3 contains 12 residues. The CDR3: CAWRFSNYGYTF. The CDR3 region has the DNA TGTGCCTGGAGGTTTAGTAACTATGGCTACACCTTC.

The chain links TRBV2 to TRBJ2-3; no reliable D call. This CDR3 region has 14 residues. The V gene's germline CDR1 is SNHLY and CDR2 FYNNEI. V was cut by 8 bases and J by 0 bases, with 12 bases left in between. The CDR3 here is CASGLLLSTDTQYF. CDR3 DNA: TGTGCCAGCGGGTTACTCCTCAGCACAGATACGCAGTATTTT.

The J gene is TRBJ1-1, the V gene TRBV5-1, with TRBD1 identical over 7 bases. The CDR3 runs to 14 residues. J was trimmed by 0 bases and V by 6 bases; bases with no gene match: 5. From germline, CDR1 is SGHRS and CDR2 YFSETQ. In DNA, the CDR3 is TGCGCCAGCACACACAGGGGACTGAACACTGAAGCTTTCTTT. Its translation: CASTHRGLNTEAFF.

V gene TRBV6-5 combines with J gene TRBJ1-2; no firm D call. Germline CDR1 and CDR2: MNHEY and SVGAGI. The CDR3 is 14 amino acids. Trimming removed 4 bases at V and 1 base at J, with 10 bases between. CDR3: CASSSTEFNYGYTF. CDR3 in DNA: TGTGCCAGCAGTTCAACTGAATTTAACTATGGCTACACCTTC.

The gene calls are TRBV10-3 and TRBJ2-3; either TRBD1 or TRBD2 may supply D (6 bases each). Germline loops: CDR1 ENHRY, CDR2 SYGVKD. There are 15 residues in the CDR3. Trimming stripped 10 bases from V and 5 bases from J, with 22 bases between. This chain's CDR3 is CANSRVGGQIDTQYF. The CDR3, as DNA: TGTGCCAACTCCCGGGTGGGGGGCCAAATAGATACGCAGTATTTT.

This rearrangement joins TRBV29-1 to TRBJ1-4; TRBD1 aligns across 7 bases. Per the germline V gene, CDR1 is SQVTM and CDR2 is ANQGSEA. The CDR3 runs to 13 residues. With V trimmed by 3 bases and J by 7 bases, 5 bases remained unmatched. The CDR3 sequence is CSVEAGQSEKLFF. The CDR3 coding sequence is TGCAGCGTTGAGGCGGGACAGTCTGAAAAACTGTTTTTT.

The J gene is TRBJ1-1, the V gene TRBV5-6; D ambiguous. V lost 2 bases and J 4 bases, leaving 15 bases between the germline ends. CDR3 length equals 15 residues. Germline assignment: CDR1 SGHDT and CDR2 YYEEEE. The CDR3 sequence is CASSFPKLGGTEAFF. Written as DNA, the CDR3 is TGTGCCAGCAGCTTCCCCAAATTAGGCGGCACTGAAGCTTTCTTT.

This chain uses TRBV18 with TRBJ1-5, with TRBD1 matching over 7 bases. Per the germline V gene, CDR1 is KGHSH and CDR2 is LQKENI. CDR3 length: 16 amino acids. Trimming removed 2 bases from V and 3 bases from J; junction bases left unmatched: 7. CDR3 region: CASSPGSRGNNQPQHF. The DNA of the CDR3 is TGTGCCAGCTCACCAGGAAGCAGGGGGAACAATCAGCCCCAGCATTTT.

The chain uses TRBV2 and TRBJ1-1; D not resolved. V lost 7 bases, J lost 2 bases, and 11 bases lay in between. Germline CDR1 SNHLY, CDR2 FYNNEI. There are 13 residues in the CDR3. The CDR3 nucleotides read TGTGCCAGCAAGTCGCAGCTCAACACTGAAGCTTTCTTT. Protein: CASKSQLNTEAFF.

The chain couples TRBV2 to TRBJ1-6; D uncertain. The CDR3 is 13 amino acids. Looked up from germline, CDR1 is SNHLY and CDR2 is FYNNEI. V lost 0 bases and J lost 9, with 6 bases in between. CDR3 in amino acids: CASSEAPFSPLHF. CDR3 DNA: TGTGCCAGCAGTGAAGCCCCATTTTCACCCCTCCACTTT.

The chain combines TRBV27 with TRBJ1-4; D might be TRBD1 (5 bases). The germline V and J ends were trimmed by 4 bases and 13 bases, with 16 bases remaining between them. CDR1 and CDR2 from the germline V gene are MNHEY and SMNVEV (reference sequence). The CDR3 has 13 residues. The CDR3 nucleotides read TGTGCCAGCAGTTCTATTAGGGACCGCGGACTGTTTTTT. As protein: CASSSIRDRGLFF.

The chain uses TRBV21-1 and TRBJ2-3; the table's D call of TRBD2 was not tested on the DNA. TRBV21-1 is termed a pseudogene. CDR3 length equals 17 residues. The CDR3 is CASSKGTSGTTTDTQYF. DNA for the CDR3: TGTGCCAGCAGCAAGGGGACTAGCGGTACGACCACAGATACGCAGTATTTT.

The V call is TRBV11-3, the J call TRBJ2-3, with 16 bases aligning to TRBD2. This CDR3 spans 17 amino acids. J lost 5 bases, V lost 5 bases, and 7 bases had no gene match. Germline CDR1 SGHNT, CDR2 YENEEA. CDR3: CASSAGTSGGAIDTQYF. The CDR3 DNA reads TGTGCCAGCAGCGCCGGGACTAGCGGGGGGGCGATAGATACGCAGTATTTT.

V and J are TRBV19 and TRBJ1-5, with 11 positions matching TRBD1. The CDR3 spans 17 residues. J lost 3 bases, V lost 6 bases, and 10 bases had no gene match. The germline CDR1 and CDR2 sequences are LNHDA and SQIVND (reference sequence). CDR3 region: CASSPIRDRGDNQPQHF. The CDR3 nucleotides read TGTGCCAGTAGCCCCATCCGGGACAGGGGGGACAATCAGCCCCAGCATTTT.

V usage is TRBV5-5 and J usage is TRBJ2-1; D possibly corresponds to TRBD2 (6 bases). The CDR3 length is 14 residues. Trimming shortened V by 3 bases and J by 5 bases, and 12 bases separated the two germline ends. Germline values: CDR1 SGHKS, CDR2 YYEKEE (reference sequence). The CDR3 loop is CASSSQWGDNEQFF. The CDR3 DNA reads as TGTGCCAGCAGCTCCCAGTGGGGGGACAATGAGCAGTTCTTC.

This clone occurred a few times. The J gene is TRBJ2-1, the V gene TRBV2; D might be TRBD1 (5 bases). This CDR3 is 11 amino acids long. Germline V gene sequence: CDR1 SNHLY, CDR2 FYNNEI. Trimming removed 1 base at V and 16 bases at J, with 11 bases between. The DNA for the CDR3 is TGTGCCAGCAGTGAAGGGGGCCTGCCATTCTTC. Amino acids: CASSEGGLPFF.

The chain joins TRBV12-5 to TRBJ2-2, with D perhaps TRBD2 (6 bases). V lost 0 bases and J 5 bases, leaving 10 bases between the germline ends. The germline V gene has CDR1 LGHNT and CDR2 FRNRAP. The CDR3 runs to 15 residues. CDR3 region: CASGLVLGGTGELFF. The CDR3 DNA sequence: TGTGCTAGTGGTTTGGTATTGGGGGGTACCGGGGAGCTGTTTTTT.